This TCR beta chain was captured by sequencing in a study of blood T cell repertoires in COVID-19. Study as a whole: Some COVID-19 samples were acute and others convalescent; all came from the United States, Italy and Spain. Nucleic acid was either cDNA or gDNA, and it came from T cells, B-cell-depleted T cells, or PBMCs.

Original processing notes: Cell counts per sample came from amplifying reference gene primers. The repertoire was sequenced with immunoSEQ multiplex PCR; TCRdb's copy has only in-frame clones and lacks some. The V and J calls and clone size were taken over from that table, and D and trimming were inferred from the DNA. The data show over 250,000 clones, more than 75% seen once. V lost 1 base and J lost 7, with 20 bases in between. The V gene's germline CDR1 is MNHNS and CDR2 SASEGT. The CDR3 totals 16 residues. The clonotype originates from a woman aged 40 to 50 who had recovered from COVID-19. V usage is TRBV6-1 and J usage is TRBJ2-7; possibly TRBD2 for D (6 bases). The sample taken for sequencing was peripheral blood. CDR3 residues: CASSEGQVGGIREQYF. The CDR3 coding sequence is TGTGCCAGCAGTGAAGGGCAAGTGGGCGGGATACGGGAGCAGTACTTC.